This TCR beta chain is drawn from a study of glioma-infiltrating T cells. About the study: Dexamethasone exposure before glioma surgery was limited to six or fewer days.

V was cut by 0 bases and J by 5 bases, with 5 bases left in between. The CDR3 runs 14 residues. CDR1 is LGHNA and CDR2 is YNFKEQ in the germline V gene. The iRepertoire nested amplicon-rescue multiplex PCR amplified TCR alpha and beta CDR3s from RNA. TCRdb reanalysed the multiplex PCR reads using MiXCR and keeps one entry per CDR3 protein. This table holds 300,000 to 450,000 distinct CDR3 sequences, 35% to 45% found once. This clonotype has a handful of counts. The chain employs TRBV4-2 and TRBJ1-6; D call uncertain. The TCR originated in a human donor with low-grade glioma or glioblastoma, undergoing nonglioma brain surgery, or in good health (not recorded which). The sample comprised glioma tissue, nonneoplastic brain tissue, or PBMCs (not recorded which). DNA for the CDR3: TGTGCCAGCAGCCAAGACAGAAATAATTCACCCCTCCACTTT. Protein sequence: CASSQDRNNSPLHF.